These 21 T cell receptor beta chains originate from one sample sequenced in a study of cytomegalovirus exposure and HLA in healthy donors. The study ran its PCR with 60 Vbeta and 13 Jbeta primers. Assay: immunoSEQ multiplex PCR; the TCRdb copy retains only in-frame clones and omits some. The sample includes just over 150,000 clones, around four fifths of them seen just once. Input material: PBMCs. Receptors originate from a man aged 18 to 35 in good health and CMV-seronegative.

The chain joins TRBV7-2 to TRBJ1-5, with D tentatively TRBD1 (5 bases). Germline values: CDR1 SGHTA, CDR2 FQGNSA. Trimming removed 5 bases at V and 7 bases at J, with 12 bases between. The CDR3 sequence is 13 residues long. This CDR3 reads CASSPRGGQPQHF. DNA of the CDR3: TGTGCCAGCAGCCCGCGGGGCGGCCAGCCCCAGCATTTT. Filled out from reference TRBV7-2 and TRBJ1-5, the complete variable domain reads GAGVSQSPSNKVTEKGKDVELRCDPISGHTALYWYRQSLGQGLEFLIYFQGNSAPDKSGLPSDRFSAERTGGSVSTLTIQRTQQEDSAVYLCASSPRGGQPQHFGDGTRLSIL.

This rearrangement joins TRBV2 to TRBJ2-1, with 10 bases identical to TRBD2. Germline assignment: CDR1 SNHLY and CDR2 FYNNEI. The J segment lost 8 bases and the V segment lost 3 bases, leaving 13 bases of the junction unmatched. CDR3 length equals 17 residues. DNA of the CDR3: TGTGCCAGCAGTGATATGCCCAGCGGGGGGGCTTGGGATGAGCAGTTCTTC. Translated, it gives CASSDMPSGGAWDEQFF.

The chain links TRBV4-1 to TRBJ1-5, with D unresolved. Trimming pared 2 bases from V and 0 bases from J, leaving 5 bases between. The germline gives CDR1 MGHRA, CDR2 YSYEKL. This CDR3 spans 14 amino acids. CDR3 sequence (DNA): TGCGCCAGCAGCCAATATAATAGCAATCAGCCCCAGCATTTT. It yields the protein CASSQYNSNQPQHF.

V gene TRBV5-1 combines with J gene TRBJ1-5, with D maybe TRBD1 (6 bases). Germline loops: CDR1 SGHRS, CDR2 YFSETQ. With 0 bases removed from V and 5 bases from J, the gap between germline ends came to 6 bases. The CDR3 spans 13 residues. DNA for the CDR3: TGCGCCAGCAGCTTGGGACAGGATCAGCCCCAGCATTTT. The encoded protein is CASSLGQDQPQHF.

The chain recombines TRBV27 with TRBJ1-2, with D possibly being TRBD1 (6 bases). Trimming took 8 bases from V and 7 from J, leaving 20 bases between them. From germline, CDR1 is MNHEY and CDR2 SMNVEV (reference sequence). CDR3 length: 14 residues. The CDR3 here is CASAPGHPTGGYTF. CDR3 nucleotides: TGTGCCAGCGCCCCGGGACATCCGACGGGTGGCTACACCTTC.

V gene TRBV5-1 combines with J gene TRBJ2-2; possible D gene TRBD2, 6 bases. Trimming took off 0 bases at V and 5 bases at J, with 14 bases between the two ends. Germline assignment: CDR1 SGHRS and CDR2 YFSETQ. The CDR3 sequence is 16 residues long. The CDR3 is CASSLAPGGSTGELFF. The CDR3 bases are TGCGCCAGCAGCTTGGCCCCCGGGGGAAGTACCGGGGAGCTGTTTTTT.

This sequence joins TRBV27 and TRBJ2-7; weak D call: TRBD1 (6 bases). Germline CDR1 reads MNHEY; CDR2 reads SMNVEV (reference sequence). The CDR3 is 14 amino acids. V shed 2 bases and J shed 5 bases, with 13 bases lying between them. This CDR3 is CASSLAGGADEQYF. The CDR3 coding sequence is TGTGCCAGCAGTTTAGCTGGGGGCGCCGACGAGCAGTACTTC.

The chain carries TRBV7-2 and TRBJ1-3; possibly TRBD1 for D (6 bases). This CDR3 has 15 amino acids. Germline lookup yields CDR1 SGHTA and CDR2 FQGNSA. Trimming took off 5 bases at V and 1 base at J, with 12 bases between the two ends. The CDR3 sequence is CASSNRAGSGNTIYF. The CDR3 DNA sequence: TGTGCCAGCAGCAACAGGGCCGGTTCTGGAAACACCATATATTTT.

The chain carries TRBV6-5 and TRBJ2-1; 7 positions match TRBD1. CDR3 length: 15 amino acids. The trim removed 4 bases at V and 2 bases at J, leaving 5 bases unmatched. CDR1 is MNHEY, CDR2 SVGAGI, per germline. CDR3 region: CASSSRDRAYNEQFF. The CDR3, as DNA: TGTGCCAGCAGTTCCCGAGACAGGGCCTACAATGAGCAGTTCTTC.

V and J are TRBV6-1 and TRBJ1-5; the D gene is possibly TRBD1 (5 bases). V lost 6 bases, J lost 4 bases, and 10 bases lay in between. Germline V gene data show CDR1 as MNHNS and CDR2 as SASEGT. The CDR3 runs 13 residues. CDR3 region: CASRGGPNQPQHF. CDR3 DNA sequence: TGTGCCAGCAGGGGGGGTCCTAATCAGCCCCAGCATTTT.

This chain connects TRBV27 to TRBJ1-3, with 10 bases fitting TRBD1. V was pared by 5 bases and J by 0 bases, with 10 bases of the junction left unmatched. The CDR3 length is 18 residues. Germline V lookup: CDR1 MNHEY, CDR2 SMNVEV (reference sequence). The CDR3 region has the DNA TGTGCCAGCAGTCCAAAAGGGACAGGGGCTCTCTCTGGAAACACCATATATTTT. Its translation: CASSPKGTGALSGNTIYF.

This clone occurred once. The genes are TRBV6-1 and TRBJ2-7; 10 positions agree with TRBD1. The length of the CDR3 is 15 residues. The V and J ends lost 5 bases and 4 bases, in that order; junction bases with no gene match: 8. Germline CDR1 and CDR2: MNHNS and SASEGT. The CDR3, as DNA: TGTGCCAGCAGTAAGACGACAGGGGGCCAATACGAGCAGTACTTC. Residues: CASSKTTGGQYEQYF.

The V gene is TRBV28, the J gene TRBJ2-1; 11 nucleotides match TRBD2. The trim removed 4 bases at V and 12 bases at J, leaving 14 bases unmatched. The CDR3 sequence is 16 residues long. Germline V gene sequence: CDR1 MDHEN, CDR2 SYDVKM. CDR3 in amino acids: CASSSRLAGTPKGQFF. In DNA form, the CDR3 reads TGTGCCAGCAGTTCTCGACTAGCGGGAACGCCGAAGGGGCAGTTCTTC.

V is TRBV2 and J is TRBJ1-4; no definite D call. This CDR3 is 14 amino acids long. V lost 1 base and J 11 bases, leaving 14 bases between the germline ends. Looked up from germline, CDR1 is SNHLY and CDR2 is FYNNEI. CDR3 nucleotides: TGTGCCAGCAGTGAAGACGGGCGGGTAGAGAAACTGTTTTTT. Residues: CASSEDGRVEKLFF.

This chain's CDR3 is CASSEDTGNTIYF. In DNA, the CDR3 is TGTGCCAGCAGTGAGGACACAGGAAACACCATATATTTT. The chain has TRBV2 and TRBJ1-3, with D tentatively TRBD1 (5 bases). Trimming removed 3 bases from V and 4 bases from J, with 7 bases in between. This CDR3 comprises 13 residues. Germline CDR1 reads SNHLY; CDR2 reads FYNNEI.

The genes are TRBV19 and TRBJ1-2; 9 nucleotides agree with TRBD1. CDR1 LNHDA and CDR2 SQIVND come from the germline V gene (reference sequence). Trimming at V came to 4 bases and at J to 7 bases, leaving 10 bases not matched to a gene. This CDR3 has 15 amino acids. CDR3 loop: CASSTFTGGASGYTF. CDR3 DNA: TGTGCCAGTAGTACGTTCACAGGGGGCGCATCTGGCTACACCTTC. The full variable domain, in which reference TRBV19 and TRBJ1-2 provide the parts outside the CDR3, is DGGITQSPKYLFRKEGQNVTLSCEQNLNHDAMYWYRQDPGQGLRLIYYSQIVNDFQKGDIAEGYSVSREKKESFPLTVTSAQKNPTAFYLCASSTFTGGASGYTFGSGTRLTVV.

The V gene is TRBV11-3, the J gene TRBJ2-2; TRBD1 agrees at 7 bases. V dropped 5 bases and J dropped 5; count of bases not matched to a gene: 11. Germline lookup yields CDR1 SGHNT and CDR2 YENEEA. The CDR3 runs 16 residues. The CDR3 DNA reads TGTGCCAGCAGCACGCGACAGGGACGGGCAACCGGGGAGCTGTTTTTT. Translation: CASSTRQGRATGELFF. Combining the CDR3 with reference TRBV11-3 and TRBJ2-2 gives the whole variable domain EAGVVQSPRYKIIEKKQPVAFWCNPISGHNTLYWYLQNLGQGPELLIRYENEEAVDDSQLPKDRFSAERLKGVDSTLKIQPAELGDSAVYLCASSTRQGRATGELFFGEGSRLTVL.

V is TRBV28 and J is TRBJ1-5, with D possibly matching TRBD1 (5 bases). In germline, CDR1 is MDHEN, CDR2 SYDVKM. V lost 1 base, J lost 1 base, and 11 bases lay in between. The CDR3 has 16 residues. CDR3: CASSLSRGISNQPQHF. The CDR3 DNA reads TGTGCCAGCAGTTTATCCCGGGGGATAAGCAATCAGCCCCAGCATTTT.

A few counts support this clone. This sequence joins TRBV28 and TRBJ2-7; 10 bases agree with TRBD1. The CDR3 sequence is 15 residues long. Trimming at V came to 6 bases and at J to 3 bases, leaving 8 bases not matched to a gene. CDR1 MDHEN and CDR2 SYDVKM come from the germline V gene. The CDR3 DNA reads as TGTGCCAGCAGGACGGACAGGGGGGGAATCTACGAGCAGTACTTC. The encoded protein is CASRTDRGGIYEQYF. Together with reference TRBV28 and TRBJ2-7, the CDR3 gives the full variable domain: DVKVTQSSRYLVKRTGEKVFLECVQDMDHENMFWYRQDPGLGLRLIYFSYDVKMKEKGDIPEGYSVSREKKERFSLILESASTNQTSMYLCASRTDRGGIYEQYFGPGTRLTVT.

This chain uses TRBV29-1 with TRBJ1-6, with D uncertain. The CDR3 has 14 residues. Trimming took off 4 bases at V and 6 bases at J, with 13 bases between the two ends. Germline CDR1 is SQVTM and CDR2 is ANQGSEA. DNA for the CDR3: TGCAGCGTTGCTGGGGTAGGAGGTAATTCACCCCTCCACTTT. This sequence encodes CSVAGVGGNSPLHF. The full variable domain, in which reference TRBV29-1 and TRBJ1-6 provide the parts outside the CDR3, is SAVISQKPSRDICQRGTSLTIQCQVDSQVTMMFWYRQQPGQSLTLIATANQGSEATYESGFVIDKFPISRPNLTFSTLTVSNMSPEDSSIYLCSVAGVGGNSPLHFGNGTRLTVT.

Here the CDR3 reads CASSLSEGQGGYTF. CDR3 DNA sequence: TGTGCCAGCAGCTTATCGGAGGGGCAGGGTGGCTACACCTTC. The V call is TRBV7-3, the J call TRBJ1-2; D is perhaps TRBD1 (5 bases). CDR1 and CDR2 (germline): SGHTA, FQGTGA. This CDR3 spans 14 amino acids. The V gene lost 2 bases and the J gene lost 7 bases, with 14 bases spanning the gap. Complete variable domain (other parts from reference TRBV7-3 and TRBJ1-2): GAGVSQTPSNKVTEKGKYVELRCDPISGHTALYWYRQSLGQGPEFLIYFQGTGAADDSGLPNDRFFAVRPEGSVSTLKIQRTERGDSAVYLCASSLSEGQGGYTFGSGTRLTVV.